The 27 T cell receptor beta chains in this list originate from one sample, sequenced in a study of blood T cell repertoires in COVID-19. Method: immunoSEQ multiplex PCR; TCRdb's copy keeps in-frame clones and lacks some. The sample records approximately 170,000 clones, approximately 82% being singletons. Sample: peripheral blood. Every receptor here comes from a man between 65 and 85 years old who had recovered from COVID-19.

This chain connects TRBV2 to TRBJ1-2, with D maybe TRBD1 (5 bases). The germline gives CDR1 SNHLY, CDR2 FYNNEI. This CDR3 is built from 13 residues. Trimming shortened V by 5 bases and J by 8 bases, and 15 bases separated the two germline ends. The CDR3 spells CASSRTGGRGYTF. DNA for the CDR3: TGTGCCAGCAGTCGTACAGGAGGGAGAGGCTACACCTTC.

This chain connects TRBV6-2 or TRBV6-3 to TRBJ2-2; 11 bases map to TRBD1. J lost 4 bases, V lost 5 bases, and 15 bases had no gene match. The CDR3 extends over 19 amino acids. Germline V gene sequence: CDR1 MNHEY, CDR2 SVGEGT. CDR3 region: CASSKRTGGAIRGTGELFF. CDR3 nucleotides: TGTGCCAGCAGTAAGAGGACAGGGGGCGCAATCCGCGGCACCGGGGAGCTGTTTTTT.

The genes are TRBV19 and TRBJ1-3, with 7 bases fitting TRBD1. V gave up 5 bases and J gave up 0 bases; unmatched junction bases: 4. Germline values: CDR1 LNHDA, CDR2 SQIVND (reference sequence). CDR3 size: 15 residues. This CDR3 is CASSGQAVSGNTIYF. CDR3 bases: TGTGCCAGTAGTGGACAGGCCGTCTCTGGAAACACCATATATTTT.

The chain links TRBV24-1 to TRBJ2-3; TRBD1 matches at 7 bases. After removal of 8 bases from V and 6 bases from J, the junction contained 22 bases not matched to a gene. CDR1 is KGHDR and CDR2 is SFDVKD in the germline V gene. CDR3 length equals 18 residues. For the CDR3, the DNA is TGTGCCACCATTACTCGCCCGGGACAGCCTATCTCGGGGGATACGCAGTATTTT. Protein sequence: CATITRPGQPISGDTQYF.

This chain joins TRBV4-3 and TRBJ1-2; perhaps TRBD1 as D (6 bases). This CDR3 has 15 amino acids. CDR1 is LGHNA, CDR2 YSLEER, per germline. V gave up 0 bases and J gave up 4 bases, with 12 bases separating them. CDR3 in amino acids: CASSQDPTGSYGYTF. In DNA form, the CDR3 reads TGCGCCAGCAGCCAAGACCCCACAGGGTCCTATGGCTACACCTTC.

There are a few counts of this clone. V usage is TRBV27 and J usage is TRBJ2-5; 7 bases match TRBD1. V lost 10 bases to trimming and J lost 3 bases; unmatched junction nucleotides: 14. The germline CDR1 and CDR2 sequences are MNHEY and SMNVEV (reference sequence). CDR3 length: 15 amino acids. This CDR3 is CANSWINDREETQYF. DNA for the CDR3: TGTGCCAACAGCTGGATCAACGACAGGGAAGAGACCCAGTACTTC.

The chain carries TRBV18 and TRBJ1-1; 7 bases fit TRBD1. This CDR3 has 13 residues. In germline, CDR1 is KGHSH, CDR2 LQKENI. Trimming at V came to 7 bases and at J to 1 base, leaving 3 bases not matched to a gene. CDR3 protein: CASFRQGNTEAFF. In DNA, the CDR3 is TGTGCCAGCTTTCGACAGGGGAACACTGAAGCTTTCTTT.

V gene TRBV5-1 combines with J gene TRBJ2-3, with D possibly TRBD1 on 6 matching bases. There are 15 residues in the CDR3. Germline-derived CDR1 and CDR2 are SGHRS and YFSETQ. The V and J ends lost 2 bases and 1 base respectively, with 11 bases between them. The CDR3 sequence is CASSFGQGRTDTQYF. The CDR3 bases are TGCGCCAGCAGCTTCGGGCAGGGGCGCACAGATACGCAGTATTTT.

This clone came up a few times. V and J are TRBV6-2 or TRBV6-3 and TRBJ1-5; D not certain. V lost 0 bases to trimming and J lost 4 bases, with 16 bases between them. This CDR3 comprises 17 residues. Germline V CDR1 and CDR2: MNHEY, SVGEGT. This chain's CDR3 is CASSYSLSWPGNQPQHF. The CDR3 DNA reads TGTGCCAGCAGTTACTCCCTAAGTTGGCCGGGGAATCAGCCCCAGCATTTT.

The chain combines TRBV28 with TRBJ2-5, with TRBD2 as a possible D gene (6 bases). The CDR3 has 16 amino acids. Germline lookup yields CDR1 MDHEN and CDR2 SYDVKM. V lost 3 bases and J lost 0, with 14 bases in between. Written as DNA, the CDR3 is TGTGCCAGCAGTTTGCGGGACGGATGGTACCAAGAGACCCAGTACTTC. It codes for CASSLRDGWYQETQYF.

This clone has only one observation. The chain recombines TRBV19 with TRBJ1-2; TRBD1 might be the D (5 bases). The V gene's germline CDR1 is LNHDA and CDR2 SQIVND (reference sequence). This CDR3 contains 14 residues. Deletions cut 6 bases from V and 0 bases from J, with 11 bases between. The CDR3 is CASRPVGANYGYTF. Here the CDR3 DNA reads TGTGCCAGTAGGCCCGTAGGGGCTAACTATGGCTACACCTTC.

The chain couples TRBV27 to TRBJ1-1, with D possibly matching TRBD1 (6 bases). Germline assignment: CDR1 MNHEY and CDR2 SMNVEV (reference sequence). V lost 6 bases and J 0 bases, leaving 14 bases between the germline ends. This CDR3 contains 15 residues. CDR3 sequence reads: CASRRTGQLNTEAFF. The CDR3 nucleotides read TGTGCCAGCAGGAGGACTGGACAGCTGAACACTGAAGCTTTCTTT.

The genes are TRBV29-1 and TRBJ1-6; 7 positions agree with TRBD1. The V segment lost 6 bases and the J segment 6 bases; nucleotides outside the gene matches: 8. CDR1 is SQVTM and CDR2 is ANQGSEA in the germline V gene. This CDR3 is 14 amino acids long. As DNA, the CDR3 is TGCAGCGTCCAGGCGAGGGGGCTTAATTCACCCCTCCACTTT. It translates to CSVQARGLNSPLHF.

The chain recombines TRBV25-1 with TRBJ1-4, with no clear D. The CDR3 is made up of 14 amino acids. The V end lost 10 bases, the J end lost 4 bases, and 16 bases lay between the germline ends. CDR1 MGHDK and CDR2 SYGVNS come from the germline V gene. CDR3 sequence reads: CATASWEFNEKLFF. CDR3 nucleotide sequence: TGTGCCACTGCCTCATGGGAGTTTAATGAAAAACTGTTTTTT.

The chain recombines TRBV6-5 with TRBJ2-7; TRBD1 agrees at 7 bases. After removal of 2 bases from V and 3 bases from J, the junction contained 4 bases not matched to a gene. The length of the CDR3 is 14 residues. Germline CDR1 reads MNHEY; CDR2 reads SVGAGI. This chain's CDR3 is CASSYRDSHYEQYF. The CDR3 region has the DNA TGTGCCAGCAGTTACCGGGACAGCCACTACGAGCAGTACTTC.

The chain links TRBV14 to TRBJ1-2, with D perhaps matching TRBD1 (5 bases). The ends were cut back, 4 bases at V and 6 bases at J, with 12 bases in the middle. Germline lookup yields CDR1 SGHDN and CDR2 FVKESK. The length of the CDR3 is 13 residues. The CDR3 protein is CASSPRGGDGYTF. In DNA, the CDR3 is TGTGCCAGCAGCCCACGGGGGGGAGATGGCTACACCTTC.

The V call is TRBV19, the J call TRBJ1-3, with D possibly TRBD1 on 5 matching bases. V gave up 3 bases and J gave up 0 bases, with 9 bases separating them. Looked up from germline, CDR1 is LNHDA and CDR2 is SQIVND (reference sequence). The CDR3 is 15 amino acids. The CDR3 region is CASSIIQGSGNTIYF. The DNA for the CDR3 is TGTGCCAGTAGTATTATCCAGGGCTCTGGAAACACCATATATTTT.

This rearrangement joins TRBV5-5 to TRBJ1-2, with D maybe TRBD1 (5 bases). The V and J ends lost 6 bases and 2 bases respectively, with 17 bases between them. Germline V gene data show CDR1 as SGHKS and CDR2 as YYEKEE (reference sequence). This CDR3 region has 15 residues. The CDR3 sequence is CASTRGRVGNYGYTF. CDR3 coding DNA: TGTGCCAGCACCCGGGGGAGGGTAGGAAACTATGGCTACACCTTC.

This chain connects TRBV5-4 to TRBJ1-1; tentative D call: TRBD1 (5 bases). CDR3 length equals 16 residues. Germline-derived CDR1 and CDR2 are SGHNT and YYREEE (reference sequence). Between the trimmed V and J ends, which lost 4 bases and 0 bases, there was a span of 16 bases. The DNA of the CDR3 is TGTGCCAGCAGCCCCAGGGTTCGAAAAATGAACACTGAAGCTTTCTTT. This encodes CASSPRVRKMNTEAFF. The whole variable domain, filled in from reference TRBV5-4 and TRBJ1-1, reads ETGVTQSPTHLIKTRGQQVTLRCSSQSGHNTVSWYQQALGQGPQFIFQYYREEENGRGNFPPRFSGLQFPNYSSELNVNALELDDSALYLCASSPRVRKMNTEAFFGQGTRLTVV.

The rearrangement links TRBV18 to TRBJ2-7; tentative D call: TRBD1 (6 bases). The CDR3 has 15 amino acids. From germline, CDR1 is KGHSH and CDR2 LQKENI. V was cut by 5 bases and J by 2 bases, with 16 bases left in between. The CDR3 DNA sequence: TGTGCCAGCTCAGAGACGACAGGTGGGGCCTACGAGCAGTACTTC. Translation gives CASSETTGGAYEQYF. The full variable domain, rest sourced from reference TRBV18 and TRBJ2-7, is NAGVMQNPRHLVRRRGQEARLRCSPMKGHSHVYWYRQLPEEGLKFMVYLQKENIIDESGMPKERFSAEFPKEGPSILRIQQVVRGDSAAYFCASSETTGGAYEQYFGPGTRLTVT.

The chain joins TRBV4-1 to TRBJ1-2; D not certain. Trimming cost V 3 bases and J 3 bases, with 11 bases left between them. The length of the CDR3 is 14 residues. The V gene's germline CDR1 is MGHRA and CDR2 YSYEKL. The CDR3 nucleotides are TGCGCCAGCAGCCAGGGAGGCAGATACTATGGCTACACCTTC. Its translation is CASSQGGRYYGYTF.

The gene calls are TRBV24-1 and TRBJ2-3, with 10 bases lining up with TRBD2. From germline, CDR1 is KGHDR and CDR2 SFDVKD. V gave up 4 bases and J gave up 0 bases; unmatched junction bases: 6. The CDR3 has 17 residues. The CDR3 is CATSDPGLAVSTDTQYF. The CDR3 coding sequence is TGTGCCACCAGTGACCCCGGACTAGCGGTTAGCACAGATACGCAGTATTTT.

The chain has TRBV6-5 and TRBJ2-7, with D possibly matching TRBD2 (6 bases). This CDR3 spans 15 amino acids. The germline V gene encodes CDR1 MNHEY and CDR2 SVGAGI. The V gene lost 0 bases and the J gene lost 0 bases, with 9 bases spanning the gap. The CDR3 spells CASSYSWGDSYEQYF. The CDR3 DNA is TGTGCCAGCAGTTACTCTTGGGGGGACTCCTACGAGCAGTACTTC.

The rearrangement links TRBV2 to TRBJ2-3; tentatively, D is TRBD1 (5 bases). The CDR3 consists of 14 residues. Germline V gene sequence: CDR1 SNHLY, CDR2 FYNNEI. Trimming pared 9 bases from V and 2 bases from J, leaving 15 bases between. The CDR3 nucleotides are TGTGCCAGTCTGGGGCCTCCGGTCACAGATACGCAGTATTTT. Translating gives CASLGPPVTDTQYF.

CDR3 region: CASLNGQGDTEAFF. CDR3 in DNA: TGTGCCAGCCTTAACGGACAGGGGGACACTGAAGCTTTCTTT. The chain links TRBV28 to TRBJ1-1, with 10 bases that match TRBD1. The CDR3 is 14 amino acids. With 8 bases clipped from V and 3 bases from J, the junction kept 6 bases outside the gene matches. Germline values: CDR1 MDHEN, CDR2 SYDVKM.

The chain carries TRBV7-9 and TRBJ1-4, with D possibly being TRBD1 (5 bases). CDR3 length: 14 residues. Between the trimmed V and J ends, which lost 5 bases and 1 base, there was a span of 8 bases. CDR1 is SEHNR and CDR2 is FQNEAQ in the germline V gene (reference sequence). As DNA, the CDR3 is TGTGCCAGCAGCGTCAGGGAAACTAATGAAAAACTGTTTTTT. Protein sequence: CASSVRETNEKLFF.

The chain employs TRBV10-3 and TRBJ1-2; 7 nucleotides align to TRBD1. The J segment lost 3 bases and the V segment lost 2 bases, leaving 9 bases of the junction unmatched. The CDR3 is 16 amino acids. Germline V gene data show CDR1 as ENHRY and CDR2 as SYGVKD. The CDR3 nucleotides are TGTGCCATCAGTGAGGCAACACAGGGGCGTGACTATGGCTACACCTTC. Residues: CAISEATQGRDYGYTF.